The 10 T cell receptor beta chains below all came from one sample that was sequenced in a study of cytomegalovirus exposure and HLA in healthy donors. The PCR used 60 Vbeta and 13 Jbeta primers. Clones were read by immunoSEQ multiplex PCR, and TCRdb kept only the in-frame ones, dropping some. The sample lists 60,000 to 80,000 clones, 78% occurring once. The specimen sequenced was PBMCs. All receptors come from a girl between 5 and 17 years old in good health and CMV-seropositive.

The chain joins TRBV2 to TRBJ1-6; 11 bases are a match to TRBD1. CDR3 length equals 14 residues. CDR1 SNHLY and CDR2 FYNNEI come from the germline V gene. Trimming removed 6 bases from V and 9 bases from J; junction bases left unmatched: 4. CDR3 loop: CASRDGQGASPLHF. DNA for the CDR3: TGTGCCAGCAGAGATGGACAGGGGGCTTCACCCCTCCACTTT.

The chain recombines TRBV2 with TRBJ2-7, with 10 bases aligning to TRBD2. This CDR3 has 14 amino acids. Trimming cost V 8 bases and J 2 bases; bases outside gene matches: 6. CDR1 SNHLY and CDR2 FYNNEI come from the germline V gene. CDR3 sequence (DNA): TGTGCCAGCTTACTAGCGGGGAGCCCCTACGAGCAGTACTTC. This sequence encodes CASLLAGSPYEQYF.

The chain uses TRBV19 and TRBJ2-1; D is perhaps TRBD1 (5 bases). Trimming removed 5 bases at V and 3 bases at J, with 8 bases between. The CDR3 runs to 13 residues. The germline V gene encodes CDR1 LNHDA and CDR2 SQIVND (reference sequence). This CDR3 reads CASSPQGYNEQFF. CDR3 DNA sequence: TGTGCCAGTAGTCCCCAGGGCTACAATGAGCAGTTCTTC.

The chain couples TRBV4-1 to TRBJ1-6, with a weak D call TRBD1 (6 bases). This CDR3 contains 17 residues. V shed 6 bases and J shed 1 base, with 16 bases lying between them. Germline V gene data show CDR1 as MGHRA and CDR2 as YSYEKL. In nucleotides, the CDR3 is TGCGCCAGCAGGGCGGGGGCCGAGACGTCCTATAATTCACCCCTCCACTTT. It yields the protein CASRAGAETSYNSPLHF.

V gene TRBV5-1 combines with J gene TRBJ1-6; TRBD1 is a possible D gene (5 bases). The CDR3 covers 16 residues. Germline CDR1 reads SGHRS; CDR2 reads YFSETQ. Trimming shortened V by 3 bases and J by 0 bases, and 10 bases separated the two germline ends. CDR3 region: CASSYRQSSYNSPLHF. In nucleotides, the CDR3 is TGCGCCAGCAGCTATAGACAGAGCTCCTATAATTCACCCCTCCACTTT.

The chain has TRBV20-1 and TRBJ2-7, with D possibly being TRBD1 (5 bases). The CDR3 runs 11 residues. The V gene lost 6 bases and the J gene lost 2 bases, with 8 bases spanning the gap. The germline gives CDR1 DFQATT, CDR2 SNEGSKA (reference sequence). CDR3: CSADITYEQYF. The DNA for the CDR3 is TGCAGTGCGGACATAACCTACGAGCAGTACTTC.

The chain carries TRBV6-4 and TRBJ2-3, with 10 bases identical to TRBD1. The CDR3 consists of 19 residues. CDR1 is MRHNA, CDR2 SNTAGT, per germline. The junction had 13 bases not matched to a gene; V was cut back by 4 bases and J by 0 bases. This CDR3 reads CASSARGQGPRMSTDTQYF. The CDR3 nucleotides read TGTGCCAGCAGTGCGAGGGGACAGGGGCCCCGCATGAGCACAGATACGCAGTATTTT.

J is TRBJ2-2 and V is TRBV4-1; the D gene is possibly TRBD1 (6 bases). The CDR3 spans 15 residues. CDR1 is MGHRA and CDR2 is YSYEKL in the germline V gene. The V end lost 0 bases, the J end lost 8 bases, and 13 bases lay between the germline ends. The CDR3 DNA follows: TGCGCCAGCAGCCAAGAGAGGGGGACCCGGGGGGAGCTGTTTTTT. Its protein is CASSQERGTRGELFF.

V usage is TRBV7-2 and J usage is TRBJ2-7; D is perhaps TRBD2 (6 bases). Germline V gene data show CDR1 as SGHTA and CDR2 as FQGNSA. This CDR3 comprises 14 residues. V lost 5 bases and J lost 3, with 14 bases in between. The CDR3 is CASSPGREYYEQYF. The DNA for the CDR3 is TGTGCCAGCAGCCCCGGGAGAGAATACTACGAGCAGTACTTC.

A few counts support this clone. The chain couples TRBV10-2 to TRBJ1-1; D remains unclear. V was pared by 0 bases and J by 1 base, with 6 bases between. This CDR3 has 14 amino acids. Germline V lookup: CDR1 WSHSY, CDR2 SAAADI. The CDR3 loop is CASSESAGNTEAFF. The CDR3 DNA follows: TGCGCCAGCAGTGAGTCAGCGGGGAACACTGAAGCTTTCTTT.